The rows below give T cell receptor beta chains drawn from one sample of a study of blood T cell repertoires in COVID-19. Libraries were prepared by immunoSEQ multiplex PCR; TCRdb keeps only in-frame clonotypes and omits some of them. The top ten clones hold around 0.93% of a sample with more than 300,000 clones, 90% of them seen once. The sequencing input was peripheral blood. All receptors derive from a woman between 40 and 55 years old with COVID-19, enrolled during active disease. Both conserved end residues are part of each CDR3. D genes are given only for firm matches. Size is stated for part of the rows, as once, few or many counts, or as a class when the clone is expanded.

TRBV10-3	TRBD2	TRBJ2-1	-	TGTGCCATCAGTGGGGCTAGCGGGAGAGGTGAGCAGTTCTTC	CAISGASGRGEQFF
TRBV11-3	-	TRBJ2-5	-	TGTGCCAGCAGCGCGCCCGAGAGGGAGACCCAGTACTTC	CASSAPERETQYF
TRBV19	-	TRBJ1-1	few	TGTGCCAGTAGTTTCGACCGGGTGAACACTGAAGCTTTCTTT	CASSFDRVNTEAFF
TRBV28	-	TRBJ1-6	-	TGTGCCAGCAGTTCCCCCCCGGGCTCCTATAATTCACCCCTCCACTTT	CASSSPPGSYNSPLHF
TRBV3-1/TRBV3-2	TRBD1	TRBJ1-2	-	TGTGCCAGCAGCCACGACAGGGTTAACTATGGCTACACCTTC	CASSHDRVNYGYTF
TRBV9	-	TRBJ1-4	-	TGTGCCAGCAGCCCCGATGTAACAGCTGAAAAACTGTTTTTT	CASSPDVTAEKLFF
TRBV5-1	TRBD1	TRBJ1-5	-	TGCGCCAGCAGCCCCCGTCCGGGACAGGGGGCTAATCAGCCCCAGCATTTT	CASSPRPGQGANQPQHF
TRBV11-2	TRBD2	TRBJ2-7	-	TGTGCGGTAGCGGGCACAAACTCCTACGAGCAGTACTTC	CAVAGTNSYEQYF
TRBV28	TRBD1	TRBJ1-2	-	TGTGCCAGCAGTCAGGGACAGGGACTAGGGGGCTACACCTTC	CASSQGQGLGGYTF
TRBV6-6	-	TRBJ2-2	-	TGTGCCAGCAGTTCATCGGGGATGAACACCGGGGAGCTGTTTTTT	CASSSSGMNTGELFF